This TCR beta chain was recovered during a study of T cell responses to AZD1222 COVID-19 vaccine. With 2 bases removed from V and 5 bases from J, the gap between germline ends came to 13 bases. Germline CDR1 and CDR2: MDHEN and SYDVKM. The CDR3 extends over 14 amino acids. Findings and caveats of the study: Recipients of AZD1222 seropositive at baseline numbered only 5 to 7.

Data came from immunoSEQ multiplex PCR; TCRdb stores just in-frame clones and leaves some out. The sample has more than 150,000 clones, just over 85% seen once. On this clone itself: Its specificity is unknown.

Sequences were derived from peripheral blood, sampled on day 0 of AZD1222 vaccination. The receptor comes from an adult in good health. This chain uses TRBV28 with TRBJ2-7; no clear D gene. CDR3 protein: CASSLTPLRNEQYF. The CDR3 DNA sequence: TGTGCCAGCAGTTTAACCCCCCTCAGGAACGAGCAGTACTTC.